This T cell receptor beta chain appears in the sequencing data of a study of cytomegalovirus exposure and HLA in healthy donors. The study, taken as a whole, reports: Accurate prediction of most subjects' HLA-A and HLA-B alleles from TCR beta sequences was reported. Later on, analysis showed that most CMV-associated TCR beta chains appeared to be HLA-restricted.

Concerning this clone: The antigen remains unidentified.

The PCR ran on 60 Vbeta and 13 Jbeta primers. Assay: immunoSEQ multiplex PCR; the TCRdb copy retains only in-frame clones and omits some. The sample contains 60,000 to 90,000 clones, 55% to 80% of which appear only once. Sequencing was performed on PBMCs. This clonotype originated in a man aged 35 to 55 in good health and CMV-seropositive.

CDR3: CASTGTGSYEQYF. The CDR3 DNA follows: TGCGCCAGTACCGGGACAGGGTCCTACGAGCAGTACTTC. The rearrangement joins TRBV5-1 to TRBJ2-7; 9 bases fit TRBD1. Germline values: CDR1 SGHRS, CDR2 YFSETQ. The trim removed 8 bases at V and 1 base at J, leaving 4 bases unmatched. This CDR3 has 13 residues.